A single T cell receptor beta chain is shown here with its context. Its target is unknown. The record originates from a study of cytomegalovirus exposure and HLA in healthy donors. CDR3 length: 11 amino acids. V lost 4 bases and J lost 5, with 4 bases in between. Germline values: CDR1 MNHNY, CDR2 SVGAGI (reference sequence). General study results and limits: The presence/absence work took it that sequencing depth was about the same across donors. The authors later found TCR association rates varying by HLA locus, with DRB1 most and HLA-C fewest. A later analysis linked a missense DCLRE1C variant to TCR beta V- and J-gene trimming.

The PCR used 60 Vbeta and 13 Jbeta primers. Profiled with immunoSEQ multiplex PCR; TCRdb holds only in-frame clones, not every one. Of about 160,000 clones listed, approximately 88% are singletons. V and J are TRBV6-6 and TRBJ2-3; D gene uncertain. The sequence was obtained from a woman in her twenties or thirties in good health and CMV-seronegative. What was sequenced was PBMCs. The chain's CDR3 is CASSSVDTQYF. CDR3 coding DNA: TGTGCCAGCAGTTCTGTAGATACGCAGTATTTT.